This record covers a single T cell receptor beta chain. Its matching antigen is unknown. The sample comes from a study of cytomegalovirus exposure and HLA in healthy donors. Study-wide background: Unique TCRs from HLA-typed donors, 65 million to 85 million of them, were held in an early data release. Study outcomes and limitations: Sequences of the TCR beta chain were said to predict the HLA-A and HLA-B alleles of most subjects accurately. The study put under 200 TCR beta chains on its list as cytomegalovirus-associated. As immune exposure information, only CMV serostatus was available.

There are 14 residues in the CDR3. Trimming stripped 6 bases from V and 0 bases from J, with 10 bases between. Per germline, CDR1 MDHEN and CDR2 SYDVKM. 60 Vbeta and 13 Jbeta primers were used in PCR. TCRdb's table, derived via immunoSEQ multiplex PCR, lists solely in-frame clones and lacks some. The sample lists more than 60,000 clones, just under 80% occurring once. Sequenced material: PBMCs. The clonotype was recovered from a woman aged 35 to 49 in good health and CMV-seropositive. This chain links TRBV28 with TRBJ2-3; D perhaps matches TRBD1 (5 bases). The CDR3 is CASRPGRSTDTQYF. The CDR3 DNA follows: TGTGCCAGCAGGCCAGGGCGAAGCACAGATACGCAGTATTTT.